This TCR beta chain was sequenced in a study of T-cell memory formation after mild COVID-19 (dated by TCRdb to about 2021). Context from the whole study: TCR sequence clusters from the two donors were largely donor specific. Two young, previously healthy adult volunteers, one female and one male, were included in the cohort. T-cell clones expanding and contracting after mild COVID-19 in a couple of donors were tracked by longitudinal TCRalpha and TCRbeta repertoire sequencing. Study-level results and caveats: The second-wave clones that peaked on day 37 were not confirmed to be SARS-CoV-2 specific. Clones contracting from day 15 to 85 had balanced CD4/CD8 phenotypes, while a second wave expanding from day 15 to 37 was biased towards CD4+. Some responding clones were detected in pre-infection memory, which suggested that pre-existing cross-reactive memory T cells had joined the SARS-CoV-2 response. Contracting CD4+ clones were found mainly in CM and EM memory subsets, while CD8+ clones were enriched in EMRA. The study included only a couple of mild cases, and larger cohorts that include severe cases with pre-infection samples were judged to be necessary.

In regard to this clonotype: Its cognate antigen has yet to be identified. The input lacks base qualities; no much larger clone sits a single base away.

Ficoll-Paque density gradient centrifugation was used to isolate PBMCs. The instrument was an Illumina NovaSeq 6000. Using 5'RACE with constant-segment primers, TCRalpha and TCRbeta cDNA libraries were constructed, with sample barcodes and unique molecular identifiers added in the process. RNA was extracted from every sample with Trizol reagent. Libraries were amplified in two PCR steps, with a second sample barcode and Illumina TruSeq adapters added in the second step. Libraries were sequenced on an Illumina NovaSeq with 2 x 150 bp paired-end reads. The paper's data handling went like this. Reads were demultiplexed and collapsed into UMI-guided consensus sequences with migec v1.2.7. Using mixcr v2.1.11, the UMI consensuses were aligned to TRA and TRB V and J templates and assembled into clonotypes. A clonotype was counted as expanded or contracted only when both edgeR and NoisET called the clonotype significant, with the noise models trained on biological replicates. For edgeR calls, a false discovery rate-adjusted p below 0.01 and a log2 fold-change threshold of 1 were applied. As an exploratory analysis of dynamics, max-normalized trajectories of the 1000 most abundant clonotypes were examined by PCA with hierarchical clustering. Separately sequenced CD4+ and CD8+ repertoires were used to assign a CD4 or CD8 phenotype to each responding clone. TCRdb itself trimmed the public reads at Q25 with fastp, ran MiXCR and retained productive beta chains. Rows are combined by CDR3 protein, so each entry shows the most common genes and DNA. TCRdb's processing, not the study's, gives the V and J calls here. The sample table holds 550,000 to 650,000 distinct CDR3 sequences, of which approximately 15% were seen once. Of the sample, 8.1% is held by the ten largest clones.

The source of this sequence is an adult woman who had mild COVID-19 (a few samples of this study predate the infection). The sample titles of this study are shuffled in the database, so cell type and time point are left out; the donor was told from shared clones. The sequencing sample was made of PBMCs or a T cell subset sorted from them (not recorded which).

CDR3 region: CASSQDGTGLEKLFF. The DNA sequence reads TGCGCCAGCAGCCAAGATGGGACAGGGCTAGAAAAACTGTTTTTT. The rearrangement combines TRBV4-1 with TRBJ1-4; 9 central nucleotides agree with TRBD1. From a lookup of the germline V gene, CDR1 and CDR2 are MGHRA and YSYEKL. Reading from cysteine to phenylalanine, the CDR3 counts 15 amino acids. The only DNA kept is the CDR3, 45 bases in frame from the first base. Trimmed from V: 0 bases; trimmed from J: 8 bases; junction bases lacking a gene match: 4.